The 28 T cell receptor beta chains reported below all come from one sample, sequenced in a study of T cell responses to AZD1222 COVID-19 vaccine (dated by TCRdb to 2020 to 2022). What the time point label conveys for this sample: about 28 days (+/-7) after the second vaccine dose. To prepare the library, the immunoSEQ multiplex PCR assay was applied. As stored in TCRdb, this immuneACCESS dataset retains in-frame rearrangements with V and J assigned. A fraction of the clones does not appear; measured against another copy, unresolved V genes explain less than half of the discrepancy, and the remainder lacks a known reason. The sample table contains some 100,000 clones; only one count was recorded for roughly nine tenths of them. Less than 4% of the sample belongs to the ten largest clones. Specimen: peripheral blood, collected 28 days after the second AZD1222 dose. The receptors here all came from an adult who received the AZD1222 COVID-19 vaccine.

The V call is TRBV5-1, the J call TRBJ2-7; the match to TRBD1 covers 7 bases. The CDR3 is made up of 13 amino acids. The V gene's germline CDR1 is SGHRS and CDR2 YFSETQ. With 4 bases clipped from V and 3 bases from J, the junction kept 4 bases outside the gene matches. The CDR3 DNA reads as TGCGCCAGCAGCCCGGGACAGCTCTACGAGCAGTACTTC. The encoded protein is CASSPGQLYEQYF.

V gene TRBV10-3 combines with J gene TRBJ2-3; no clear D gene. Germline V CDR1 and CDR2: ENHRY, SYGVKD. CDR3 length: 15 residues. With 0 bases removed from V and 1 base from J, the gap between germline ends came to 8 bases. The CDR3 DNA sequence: TGTGCCATCAGTGAGTCGGCAGTGGGCACAGATACGCAGTATTTT. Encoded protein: CAISESAVGTDTQYF.

The DNA for the CDR3 is TGTGCCAGTAGTATGGATCCCCTAAGGGCCAATTCACCCCTCCACTTT. This codes for CASSMDPLRANSPLHF. This chain joins TRBV19 and TRBJ1-6; D is uncertain. The V and J ends lost 3 bases and 7 bases respectively, with 16 bases between them. Germline V gives CDR1 LNHDA, CDR2 SQIVND (reference sequence). The CDR3 consists of 16 residues.

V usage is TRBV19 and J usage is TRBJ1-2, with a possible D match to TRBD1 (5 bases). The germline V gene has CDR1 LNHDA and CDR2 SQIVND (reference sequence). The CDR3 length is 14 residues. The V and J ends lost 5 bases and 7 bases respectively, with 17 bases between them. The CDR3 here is CASSVGPGPPGYTF. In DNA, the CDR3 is TGTGCCAGTAGTGTGGGACCTGGGCCCCCTGGCTACACCTTC.

The CDR3: CASTSSGNTIYF. In DNA, the CDR3 is TGTGCCAGCACTTCATCTGGAAACACCATATATTTT. The J gene is TRBJ1-3, the V gene TRBV5-8; D gene uncertain. Trimming stripped 6 bases from V and 1 base from J, with 5 bases between. The germline gives CDR1 SGHTS, CDR2 YDEGEE. The CDR3 extends over 12 amino acids. The entire variable domain, with the rest obtained from reference TRBV5-8 and TRBJ1-3, is as follows: EAGVTQSPTHLIKTRGQQATLRCSPISGHTSVYWYQQALGLGLQFLLWYDEGEERNRGNFPPRFSGRQFPNYSSELNVNALELEDSALYLCASTSSGNTIYFGEGSWLTVV.

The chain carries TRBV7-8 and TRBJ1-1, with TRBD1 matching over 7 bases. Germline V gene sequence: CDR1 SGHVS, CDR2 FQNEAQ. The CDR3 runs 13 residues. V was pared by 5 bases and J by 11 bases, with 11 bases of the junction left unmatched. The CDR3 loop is CASSQGGGAVAFF. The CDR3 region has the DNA TGTGCCAGCAGCCAGGGGGGGGGCGCGGTGGCTTTCTTT.

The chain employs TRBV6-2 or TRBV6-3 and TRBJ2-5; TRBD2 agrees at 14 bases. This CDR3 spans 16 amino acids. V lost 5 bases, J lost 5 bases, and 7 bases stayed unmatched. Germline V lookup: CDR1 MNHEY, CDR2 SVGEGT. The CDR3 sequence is CASSQTSGGARETQYF. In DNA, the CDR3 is TGTGCCAGCAGTCAGACTAGCGGGGGGGCCAGGGAGACCCAGTACTTC.

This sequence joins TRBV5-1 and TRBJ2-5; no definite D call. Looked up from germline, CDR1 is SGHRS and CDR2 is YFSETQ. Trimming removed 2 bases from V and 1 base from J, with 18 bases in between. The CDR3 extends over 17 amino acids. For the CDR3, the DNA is TGCGCCAGCAGCTTAACCCAGGAGCACTACCTCCAAGAGACCCAGTACTTC. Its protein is CASSLTQEHYLQETQYF. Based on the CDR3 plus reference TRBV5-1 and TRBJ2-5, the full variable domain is KAGVTQTPRYLIKTRGQQVTLSCSPISGHRSVSWYQQTPGQGLQFLFEYFSETQRNKGNFPGRFSGRQFSNSRSEMNVSTLELGDSALYLCASSLTQEHYLQETQYFGPGTRLLVL.

CDR3 protein: CASSIGQGDTGELFF. The CDR3 DNA sequence: TGTGCCAGTAGTATCGGGCAGGGTGACACCGGGGAGCTGTTTTTT. The chain links TRBV19 to TRBJ2-2; D possibly corresponds to TRBD1 (5 bases). CDR3 size: 15 residues. V was trimmed by 3 bases and J by 3 bases, leaving 11 bases between them. Germline V lookup: CDR1 LNHDA, CDR2 SQIVND (reference sequence).

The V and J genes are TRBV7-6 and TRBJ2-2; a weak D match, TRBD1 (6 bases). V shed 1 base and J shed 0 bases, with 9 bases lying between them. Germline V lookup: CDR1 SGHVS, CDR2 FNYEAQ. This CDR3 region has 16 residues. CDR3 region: CASSLGRGANTGELFF. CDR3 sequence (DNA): TGTGCCAGCAGCTTAGGCAGGGGCGCGAACACCGGGGAGCTGTTTTTT.

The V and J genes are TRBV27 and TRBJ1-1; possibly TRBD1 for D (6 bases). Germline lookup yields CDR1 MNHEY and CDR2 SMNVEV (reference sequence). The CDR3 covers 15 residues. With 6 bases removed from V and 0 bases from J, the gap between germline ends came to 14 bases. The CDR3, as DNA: TGTGCCAGCAGCCAGAGGACAGCAATGAACACTGAAGCTTTCTTT. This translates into CASSQRTAMNTEAFF.

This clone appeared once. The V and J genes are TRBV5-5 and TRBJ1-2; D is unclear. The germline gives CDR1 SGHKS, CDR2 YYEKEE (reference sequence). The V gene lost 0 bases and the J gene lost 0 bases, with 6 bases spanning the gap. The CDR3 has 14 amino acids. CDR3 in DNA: TGTGCCAGCAGCTTGGCCGGAGCTAACTATGGCTACACCTTC. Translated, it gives CASSLAGANYGYTF.

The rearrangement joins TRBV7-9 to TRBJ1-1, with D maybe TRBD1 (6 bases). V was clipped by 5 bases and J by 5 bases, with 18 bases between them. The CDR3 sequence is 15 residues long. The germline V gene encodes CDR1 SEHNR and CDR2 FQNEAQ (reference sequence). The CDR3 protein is CASSPGAPGGTEAFF. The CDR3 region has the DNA TGTGCCAGCAGCCCAGGGGCGCCGGGTGGGACTGAAGCTTTCTTT.

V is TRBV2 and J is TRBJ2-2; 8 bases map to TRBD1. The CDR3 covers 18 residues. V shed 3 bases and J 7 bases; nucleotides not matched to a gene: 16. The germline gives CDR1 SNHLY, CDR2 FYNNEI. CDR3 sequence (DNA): TGTGCCAGCAGTGATATTTTGTCGGGACAGGAAGGAGTCGGGGAGCTGTTTTTT. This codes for CASSDILSGQEGVGELFF. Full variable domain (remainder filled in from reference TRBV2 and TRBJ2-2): EPEVTQTPSHQVTQMGQEVILRCVPISNHLYFYWYRQILGQKVEFLVSFYNNEISEKSEIFDDQFSVERPDGSNFTLKIRSTKLEDSAMYFCASSDILSGQEGVGELFFGEGSRLTVL.

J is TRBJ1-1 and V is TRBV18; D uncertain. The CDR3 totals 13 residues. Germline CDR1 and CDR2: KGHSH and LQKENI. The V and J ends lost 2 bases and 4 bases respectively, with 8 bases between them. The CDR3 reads CASSPDPPTEAFF. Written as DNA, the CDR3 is TGTGCCAGCTCACCAGACCCCCCCACTGAAGCTTTCTTT.

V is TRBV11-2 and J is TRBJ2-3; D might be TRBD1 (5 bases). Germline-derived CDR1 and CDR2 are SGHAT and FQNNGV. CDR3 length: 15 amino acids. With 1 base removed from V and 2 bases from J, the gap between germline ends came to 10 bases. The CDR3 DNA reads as TGTGCCAGCAGCTTAGGACAGACTCTCACAGATACGCAGTATTTT. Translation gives CASSLGQTLTDTQYF.

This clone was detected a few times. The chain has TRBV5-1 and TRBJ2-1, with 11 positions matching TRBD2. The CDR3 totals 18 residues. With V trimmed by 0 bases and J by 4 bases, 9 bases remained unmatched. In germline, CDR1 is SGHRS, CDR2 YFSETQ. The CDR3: CASSLESPTSGGYNEQFF. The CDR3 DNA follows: TGCGCCAGCAGCTTGGAGTCTCCTACTAGCGGGGGTTACAATGAGCAGTTCTTC. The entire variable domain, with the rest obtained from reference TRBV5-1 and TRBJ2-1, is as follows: KAGVTQTPRYLIKTRGQQVTLSCSPISGHRSVSWYQQTPGQGLQFLFEYFSETQRNKGNFPGRFSGRQFSNSRSEMNVSTLELGDSALYLCASSLESPTSGGYNEQFFGPGTRLTVL.

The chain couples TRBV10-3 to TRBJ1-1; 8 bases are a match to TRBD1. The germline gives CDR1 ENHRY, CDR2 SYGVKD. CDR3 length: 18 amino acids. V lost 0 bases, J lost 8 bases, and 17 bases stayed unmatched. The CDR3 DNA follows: TGTGCCATCAGTGAGTCCTTCCCCGCGGACAGGGCAATCGGCGAAGCTTTCTTT. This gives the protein CAISESFPADRAIGEAFF.

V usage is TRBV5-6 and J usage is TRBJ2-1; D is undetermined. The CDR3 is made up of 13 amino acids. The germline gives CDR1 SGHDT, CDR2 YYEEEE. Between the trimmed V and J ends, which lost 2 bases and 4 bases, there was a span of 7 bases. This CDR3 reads CASSFKGYNEQFF. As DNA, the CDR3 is TGTGCCAGCAGCTTTAAGGGATACAATGAGCAGTTCTTC. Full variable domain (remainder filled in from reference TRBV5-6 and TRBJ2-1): DAGVTQSPTHLIKTRGQQVTLRCSPKSGHDTVSWYQQALGQGPQFIFQYYEEEERQRGNFPDRFSGHQFPNYSSELNVNALLLGDSALYLCASSFKGYNEQFFGPGTRLTVL.

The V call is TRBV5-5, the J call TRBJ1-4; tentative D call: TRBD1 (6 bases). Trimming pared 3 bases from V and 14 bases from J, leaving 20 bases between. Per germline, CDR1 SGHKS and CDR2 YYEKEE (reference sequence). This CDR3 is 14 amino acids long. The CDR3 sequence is CASSSLRGPPVLFF. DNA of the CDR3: TGTGCCAGCAGCTCTCTCCGGGGGCCTCCCGTCCTGTTTTTT. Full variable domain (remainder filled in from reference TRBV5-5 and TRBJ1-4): DAGVTQSPTHLIKTRGQQVTLRCSPISGHKSVSWYQQVLGQGPQFIFQYYEKEERGRGNFPDRFSARQFPNYSSELNVNALLLGDSALYLCASSSLRGPPVLFFGSGTQLSVL.

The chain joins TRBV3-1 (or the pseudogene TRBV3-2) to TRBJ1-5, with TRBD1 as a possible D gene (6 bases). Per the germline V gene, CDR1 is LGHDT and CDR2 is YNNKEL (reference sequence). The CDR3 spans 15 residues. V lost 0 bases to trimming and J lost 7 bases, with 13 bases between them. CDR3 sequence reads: CASSQDRGQEQPQHF. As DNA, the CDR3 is TGTGCCAGCAGCCAAGATCGGGGGCAAGAGCAGCCCCAGCATTTT.

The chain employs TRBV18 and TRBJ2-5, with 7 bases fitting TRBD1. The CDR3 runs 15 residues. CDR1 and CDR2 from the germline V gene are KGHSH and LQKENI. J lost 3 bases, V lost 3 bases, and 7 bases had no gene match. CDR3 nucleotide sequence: TGTGCCAGCTCACCTTCGCAGGGGGAAGAAGAGACCCAGTACTTC. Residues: CASSPSQGEEETQYF.

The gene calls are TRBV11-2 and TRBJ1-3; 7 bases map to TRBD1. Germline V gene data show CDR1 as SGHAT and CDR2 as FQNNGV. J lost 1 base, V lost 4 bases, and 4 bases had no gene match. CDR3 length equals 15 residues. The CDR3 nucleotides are TGTGCCAGCAGCTCCCCAGGGGGGTCTGGAAACACCATATATTTT. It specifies CASSSPGGSGNTIYF.

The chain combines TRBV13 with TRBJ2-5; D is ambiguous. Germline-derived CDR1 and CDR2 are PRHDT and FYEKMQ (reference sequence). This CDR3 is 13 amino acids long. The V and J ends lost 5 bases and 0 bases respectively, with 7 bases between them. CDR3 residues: CASSDTNQETQYF. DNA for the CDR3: TGTGCCAGCAGCGACACTAACCAAGAGACCCAGTACTTC. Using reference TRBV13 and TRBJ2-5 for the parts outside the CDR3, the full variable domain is AAGVIQSPRHLIKEKRETATLKCYPIPRHDTVYWYQQGPGQDPQFLISFYEKMQSDKGSIPDRFSAQQFSDYHSELNMSSLELGDSALYFCASSDTNQETQYFGPGTRLLVL.

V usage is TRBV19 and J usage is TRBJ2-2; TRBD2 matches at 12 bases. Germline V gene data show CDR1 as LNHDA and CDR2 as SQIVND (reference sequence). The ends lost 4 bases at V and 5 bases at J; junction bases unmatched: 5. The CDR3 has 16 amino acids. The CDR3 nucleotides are TGTGCCAGTAGTACCATACTAGCGGGGGGTACCGGGGAGCTGTTTTTT. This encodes CASSTILAGGTGELFF. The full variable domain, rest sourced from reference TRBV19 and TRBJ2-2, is DGGITQSPKYLFRKEGQNVTLSCEQNLNHDAMYWYRQDPGQGLRLIYYSQIVNDFQKGDIAEGYSVSREKKESFPLTVTSAQKNPTAFYLCASSTILAGGTGELFFGEGSRLTVL.

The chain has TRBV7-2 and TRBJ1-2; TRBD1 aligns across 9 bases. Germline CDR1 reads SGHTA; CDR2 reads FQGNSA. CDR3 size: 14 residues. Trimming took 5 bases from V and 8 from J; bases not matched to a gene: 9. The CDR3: CASSPSQGARGYTF. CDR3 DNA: TGTGCCAGCAGCCCATCACAGGGGGCCAGGGGCTACACCTTC. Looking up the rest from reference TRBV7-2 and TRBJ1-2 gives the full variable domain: GAGVSQSPSNKVTEKGKDVELRCDPISGHTALYWYRQSLGQGLEFLIYFQGNSAPDKSGLPSDRFSAERTGGSVSTLTIQRTQQEDSAVYLCASSPSQGARGYTFGSGTRLTVV.

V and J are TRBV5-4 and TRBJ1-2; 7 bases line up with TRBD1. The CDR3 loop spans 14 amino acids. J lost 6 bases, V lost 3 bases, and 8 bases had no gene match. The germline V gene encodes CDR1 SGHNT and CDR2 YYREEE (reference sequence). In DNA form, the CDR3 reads TGTGCCAGCAGCTCCGATAAACAGGGGCATGGCTACACCTTC. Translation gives CASSSDKQGHGYTF. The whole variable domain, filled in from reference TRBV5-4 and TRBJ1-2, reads ETGVTQSPTHLIKTRGQQVTLRCSSQSGHNTVSWYQQALGQGPQFIFQYYREEENGRGNFPPRFSGLQFPNYSSELNVNALELDDSALYLCASSSDKQGHGYTFGSGTRLTVV.

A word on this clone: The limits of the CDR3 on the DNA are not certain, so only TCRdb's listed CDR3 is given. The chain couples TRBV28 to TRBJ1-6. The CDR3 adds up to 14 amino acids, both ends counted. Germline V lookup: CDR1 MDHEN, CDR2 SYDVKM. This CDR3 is CASSSSGGNSPLHF.